The rows below give T cell receptor beta chains drawn from one sample of a study of blood T cell repertoires in COVID-19. The repertoire was sequenced with immunoSEQ multiplex PCR; TCRdb's copy has only in-frame clones and lacks some. This table holds under 500,000 clones, 75% to 90% found once. The sequencing input was peripheral blood. These receptors all come from a woman under 40 with acute or convalescent COVID-19. Both conserved end residues are part of each CDR3. D genes are given only for firm matches. Clone size, where shown, is once, few, many, or a class for clones that have expanded.

CDR3: CAWRAGGPIYEQYF; DNA: TGTGCCTGGAGGGCGGGGGGCCCCATCTACGAGCAGTACTTC; V: TRBV30; J: TRBJ2-7; D: TRBD2; size: few
CDR3: CASSSDTLLSGWWAYNEQFF; DNA: TGTGCCAGCAGCTCAGACACCCTCCTAAGCGGGTGGTGGGCTTACAATGAGCAGTTCTTC; V: TRBV11-3; J: TRBJ2-1; D: .; size: .
CDR3: CASSESMGLYEQYF; DNA: TGCGCCAGCAGTGAGTCGATGGGGCTCTACGAGCAGTACTTC; V: TRBV10-2; J: TRBJ2-7; D: .; size: .
CDR3: CASSAAKKGGVVETQYF; DNA: TGTGCCAGCAGCGCAGCAAAAAAAGGGGGAGTTGTGGAGACCCAGTACTTC; V: TRBV14; J: TRBJ2-5; D: .; size: .
CDR3: CATSGRIPGSEQYF; DNA: TGTGCCACCAGTGGTCGCATACCGGGGAGCGAGCAGTACTTC; V: TRBV24-1; J: TRBJ2-7; D: .; size: .
CDR3: CSVGLAETTGELFF; DNA: TGCAGCGTTGGTCTAGCGGAAACTACCGGGGAGCTGTTTTTT; V: TRBV29-1; J: TRBJ2-2; D: TRBD2; size: .
CDR3: CATSGPGQGARETQYF; DNA: TGTGCCACCAGTGGGCCGGGACAGGGGGCCCGAGAGACCCAGTACTTC; V: TRBV24-1; J: TRBJ2-5; D: TRBD1; size: .
CDR3: CATSGAGGPSGANVLTF; DNA: TGTGCCACCAGTGGAGCGGGGGGGCCTTCTGGGGCCAACGTCCTGACTTTC; V: TRBV24-1; J: TRBJ2-6; D: TRBD2; size: .
CDR3: CASSEKTGEGSPLHF; DNA: TGTGCCAGCAGCGAAAAAACAGGGGAAGGATCACCCCTCCACTTT; V: TRBV9; J: TRBJ1-6; D: TRBD1; size: .
CDR3: CASSIDPSGTDYGYTF; DNA: TGTGCCAGTAGTATAGATCCCTCGGGGACAGACTATGGCTACACCTTC; V: TRBV19; J: TRBJ1-2; D: TRBD1; size: .
CDR3: CASSLAGKNEQYF; DNA: TGTGCCAGCAGTTTGGCAGGGAAGAACGAGCAGTACTTC; V: TRBV28; J: TRBJ2-7; D: .; size: .
CDR3: CASSLGQGASGYTF; DNA: TGTGCCAGCAGTTTGGGACAGGGGGCTAGTGGCTACACCTTC; V: TRBV6-5; J: TRBJ1-2; D: TRBD1; size: .
CDR3: CASSQDPRQGSFVGDTQYF; DNA: TGTGCCAGCAGCCAAGACCCCAGACAGGGATCATTCGTAGGAGATACGCAGTATTTT; V: TRBV3-1/TRBV3-2; J: TRBJ2-3; D: TRBD1; size: .
CDR3: CASSQGGLAGATHPQYF; DNA: TGTGCCAGCAGCCAAGGAGGACTAGCGGGGGCCACTCACCCGCAGTATTTT; V: TRBV3-1/TRBV3-2; J: TRBJ2-3; D: TRBD2; size: .
CDR3: CASSTTENTEAFF; DNA: TGTGCCAGCAGTACGACTGAGAACACTGAAGCTTTCTTT; V: TRBV6-5; J: TRBJ1-1; D: .; size: .
CDR3: CASTLRGALGANVLTF; DNA: TGTGCCAGCACCCTCCGGGGGGCGCTTGGGGCCAACGTCCTGACTTTC; V: TRBV2; J: TRBJ2-6; D: .; size: .
CDR3: CASSPSGGLYEQYF; DNA: TGTGCCAGCAGCCCTAGCGGGGGACTCTACGAGCAGTACTTC; V: TRBV7-9; J: TRBJ2-7; D: TRBD2; size: .
CDR3: CASSEIQNSPLHF; DNA: TGTGCCAGCTCAGAGATACAGAATTCACCCCTCCACTTT; V: TRBV18; J: TRBJ1-6; D: .; size: .
CDR3: CASSAGQGNTQYF; DNA: TGTGCCAGCAGCGCGGGACAGGGGAACACCCAGTACTTC; V: TRBV9; J: TRBJ2-5; D: TRBD1; size: .
CDR3: CASSSGIYEQYF; DNA: TGTGCCAGCAGCTCAGGGATATACGAGCAGTACTTC; V: TRBV7-9; J: TRBJ2-7; D: .; size: .
CDR3: CASSPGSGGGAGEQYF; DNA: TGTGCCAGCAGCCCCGGTAGTGGCGGGGGGGCAGGCGAGCAGTACTTC; V: TRBV5-4; J: TRBJ2-7; D: TRBD2; size: .
CDR3: CASSLRAGINSYNEQFF; DNA: TGTGCCAGCAGCTTAAGGGCAGGGATAAACTCCTACAATGAGCAGTTCTTC; V: TRBV7-2; J: TRBJ2-1; D: .; size: .
CDR3: CASSPDRQYGYTF; DNA: TGTGCCAGCAGTCCGGACAGACAGTATGGCTACACCTTC; V: TRBV28; J: TRBJ1-2; D: .; size: .
CDR3: CASSPSASSTDTQYF; DNA: TGTGCCAGCAGCCCAAGCGCCTCGAGCACAGATACGCAGTATTTT; V: TRBV7-9; J: TRBJ2-3; D: .; size: .
CDR3: CASRPGGGGPYGYTF; DNA: TGTGCCAGTAGACCAGGGGGCGGGGGCCCCTATGGCTACACCTTC; V: TRBV19; J: TRBJ1-2; D: TRBD1; size: few
CDR3: CASSSRDRGLAEPQHF; DNA: TGTGCCAGCAGCTCAAGGGACAGGGGGCTAGCTGAGCCCCAGCATTTT; V: TRBV7-2; J: TRBJ1-5; D: TRBD1; size: once
CDR3: CASSLGLAAGTQYF; DNA: TGTGCCAGCAGCTTAGGACTAGCTGCGGGTACGCAGTATTTT; V: TRBV11-2; J: TRBJ2-3; D: TRBD2; size: .
CDR3: CASSGYRGPYGYTF; DNA: TGTGCCAGCAGCGGTTACAGGGGGCCCTATGGCTACACCTTC; V: TRBV9; J: TRBJ1-2; D: TRBD1; size: .
CDR3: CASSQQGSSYEQYF; DNA: TGCGCCAGCAGCCAACAGGGATCCTCCTACGAGCAGTACTTC; V: TRBV4-1; J: TRBJ2-7; D: .; size: .
CDR3: CASRGSGLGAYEQFF; DNA: TGTGCCAGCAGAGGATCGGGACTAGGGGCCTATGAGCAGTTCTTC; V: TRBV6-5; J: TRBJ2-1; D: TRBD2; size: .
CDR3: CASSPGPGDTGELFF; DNA: TGCGCCAGCAGCCCGGGTCCGGGGGACACCGGGGAGCTGTTTTTT; V: TRBV5-1; J: TRBJ2-2; D: .; size: .
CDR3: CASSSGQHTEAFF; DNA: TGTGCCAGCAGCTCAGGACAGCACACTGAAGCTTTCTTT; V: TRBV7-9; J: TRBJ1-1; D: .; size: many
CDR3: CASSGQGAGNTEAFF; DNA: TGCGCCAGCAGCGGACAGGGAGCGGGGAACACTGAAGCTTTCTTT; V: TRBV5-1; J: TRBJ1-1; D: TRBD1; size: .
CDR3: CASSRSGNEQFF; DNA: TGTGCCAGCAGCCGGAGTGGGAATGAGCAGTTCTTC; V: TRBV3-1/TRBV3-2; J: TRBJ2-1; D: .; size: once
CDR3: CACRDRMTYEQYF; DNA: TGCGCTTGTCGGGACAGGATGACCTACGAGCAGTACTTC; V: TRBV6-5; J: TRBJ2-7; D: TRBD1; size: few
CDR3: CATKLYVGQLNTEAFF; DNA: TGTGCCACCAAACTTTATGTGGGACAGCTAAACACTGAAGCTTTCTTT; V: TRBV24-1; J: TRBJ1-1; D: TRBD1; size: .
CDR3: CASSFRGETQYF; DNA: TGTGCCAGCAGCTTTCGGGGAGAGACCCAGTACTTC; V: TRBV7-2; J: TRBJ2-5; D: .; size: .
CDR3: CASSLRSGRETQYF; DNA: TGTGCCAGCAGTTTACGTTCAGGGCGGGAGACCCAGTACTTC; V: TRBV28; J: TRBJ2-5; D: .; size: once
CDR3: CASSFSRKETQYF; DNA: TGCGCCAGCAGCTTTAGTAGAAAAGAGACCCAGTACTTC; V: TRBV5-1; J: TRBJ2-5; D: .; size: .
CDR3: CASSLGTGGVWEQYF; DNA: TGTGCCAGCAGCTTAGGGACAGGGGGGGTATGGGAGCAGTACTTC; V: TRBV7-2; J: TRBJ2-7; D: TRBD1; size: .
CDR3: CASSLQTGVAWLYSNQPQHF; DNA: TGTGCCAGCAGTCTACAAACAGGGGTCGCTTGGTTGTATAGCAATCAGCCCCAGCATTTT; V: TRBV28; J: TRBJ1-5; D: TRBD1; size: .
CDR3: CASSEAPRGEQFF; DNA: TGTGCCAGCAGTGAAGCCCCCAGGGGTGAGCAGTTCTTC; V: TRBV2; J: TRBJ2-1; D: .; size: .
CDR3: CASSSGQGSTDTQYF; DNA: TGTGCCAGCAGCTCGGGACAGGGGAGCACAGATACGCAGTATTTT; V: TRBV7-9; J: TRBJ2-3; D: TRBD1; size: .
CDR3: CASSDMSGPVNSPLHF; DNA: TGTGCCAGCAGTGACATGTCAGGGCCCGTAAATTCACCCCTCCACTTT; V: TRBV6-4; J: TRBJ1-6; D: .; size: .
CDR3: CASSQVTPGTGRNTEAFF; DNA: TGTGCCAGCAGCCAAGTGACCCCCGGGACAGGGCGGAACACTGAAGCTTTCTTT; V: TRBV4-2; J: TRBJ1-1; D: TRBD1; size: .
CDR3: CASSLPGAGTGELFF; DNA: TGTGCCAGCAGCCTTCCGGGAGCCGGAACCGGGGAGCTGTTTTTT; V: TRBV3-1/TRBV3-2; J: TRBJ2-2; D: .; size: .
CDR3: CATSDHERQVPQDTQYF; DNA: TGTGCCACCAGTGATCATGAAAGACAGGTTCCTCAAGATACGCAGTATTTT; V: TRBV24-1; J: TRBJ2-3; D: .; size: .
CDR3: CASSPGLAVNEQFF; DNA: TGTGCCAGCTCACCGGGACTAGCGGTGAATGAGCAGTTCTTC; V: TRBV18; J: TRBJ2-1; D: TRBD2; size: .
CDR3: CATSRDLGVGNTIYF; DNA: TGTGCCACCAGCAGAGATCTAGGGGTCGGAAACACCATATATTTT; V: TRBV15; J: TRBJ1-3; D: .; size: .
CDR3: CASSVGTANEKLFF; DNA: TGTGCCAGCAGCGTCGGGACAGCTAATGAAAAACTGTTTTTT; V: TRBV11-2; J: TRBJ1-4; D: TRBD1; size: .
CDR3: CASSSWGTGRNSPLHF; DNA: TGTGCCAGCAGCTCTTGGGGGACAGGAAGAAATTCACCCCTCCACTTT; V: TRBV11-2; J: TRBJ1-6; D: TRBD1; size: .
CDR3: CASTKDSGGLAYEQYF; DNA: TGTGCCAGCACCAAGGATAGCGGGGGCCTTGCCTACGAGCAGTACTTC; V: TRBV2; J: TRBJ2-7; D: TRBD2; size: .
CDR3: CASSGNRNLQETQYF; DNA: TGTGCCAGCAGTGGGAACAGAAACTTACAAGAGACCCAGTACTTC; V: TRBV2; J: TRBJ2-5; D: .; size: .
CDR3: CSASISDTQYF; DNA: TGCAGTGCTAGTATATCTGATACGCAGTATTTT; V: TRBV20-1; J: TRBJ2-3; D: .; size: .
CDR3: CASSQSPAGGIESPLHF; DNA: TGCGCCAGCAGCCAATCCCCAGCTGGGGGGATTGAGTCACCCCTCCACTTT; V: TRBV4-1; J: TRBJ1-6; D: .; size: once
CDR3: CASSHGQGYEQYF; DNA: TGCGCCAGCAGCCACGGACAGGGCTACGAGCAGTACTTC; V: TRBV4-1; J: TRBJ2-7; D: TRBD1; size: .
CDR3: CASSLYIDYTDTQYF; DNA: TGCGCCAGCAGCTTGTACATCGATTACACAGATACGCAGTATTTT; V: TRBV5-1; J: TRBJ2-3; D: .; size: .
CDR3: CSVGGTGGYNEQFF; DNA: TGCAGCGTTGGCGGGACAGGGGGTTACAATGAGCAGTTCTTC; V: TRBV29-1; J: TRBJ2-1; D: TRBD1; size: .
CDR3: CASSDSGGEVGELFF; DNA: TGTGCCAGCAGTGATTCCGGGGGGGAGGTCGGGGAGCTGTTTTTT; V: TRBV2; J: TRBJ2-2; D: TRBD2; size: .